This TCR beta chain was observed in a study of blood T cell repertoires in COVID-19. The wider study: Researchers got acute and convalescent COVID-19 samples from the United States, Italy and Spain. T cells, B-cell-depleted T cells, or PBMCs supplied cDNA or gDNA.

In the authors' methods: Estimation of nucleated cell counts was performed using reference gene primer amplification. Profiling relied on immunoSEQ multiplex PCR, and the TCRdb table lists in-frame clones only, not all of them. That table is the source of V, J and clone size, and D and trimming were worked out from the DNA. The repertoire includes 200,000 to 250,000 clones, approximately 81% of them detected once, and 20% sits in the top ten. Germline V gene sequence: CDR1 SGHNT, CDR2 YYREEE (reference sequence). The V gene end was trimmed by 1 base and the J gene end by 1 base; junction bases not matched to a gene: 3. The CDR3 loop spans 15 amino acids.

Input material: peripheral blood. The clonotype originates from a man aged 25-40 years with active or convalescent COVID-19. The gene calls are TRBV5-4 and TRBJ2-3; 7 bases are shared with TRBD2. CDR3 sequence reads: CASSLLAGGTDTQYF. As DNA, the CDR3 is TGTGCCAGCAGCTTGCTGGCGGGGGGCACAGATACGCAGTATTTT.